This TCR beta chain emerged from a study of shared clonotypes between healthy human individuals. Study findings and constraints: Researchers sampled blood only, noting tissue repertoires likely differ. Relative to their counterparts shared across all four donors, non-shared clonotypes exhibited diminished generation probabilities.

As concerns this clone: Its antigen is currently unknown.

Germline V gene lookup returns CDR1 SGHTS and CDR2 YDEGEE. The length of the CDR3 is 16 residues. Trimming at V came to 4 bases and at J to 7 bases, leaving 15 bases not matched to a gene. Method: immunoSEQ multiplex PCR; TCRdb's copy keeps in-frame clones and lacks some. This table holds 2 million to 3 million clones, 85% to 95% found once. Sequenced input: naive CD4+ T cells sorted from blood. The subset denotes: CD45RA+ positively selected. The receptor comes from a man younger than 35 in good health. This chain connects TRBV5-8 to TRBJ2-7; 9 bases are a match to TRBD1. The CDR3 is CASSPLSGTGLLEQYF. The CDR3 coding sequence is TGTGCCAGCAGCCCTCTATCTGGGACAGGGTTATTGGAGCAGTACTTC. Full variable domain (missing parts from reference TRBV5-8 and TRBJ2-7): EAGVTQSPTHLIKTRGQQATLRCSPISGHTSVYWYQQALGLGLQFLLWYDEGEERNRGNFPPRFSGRQFPNYSSELNVNALELEDSALYLCASSPLSGTGLLEQYFGPGTRLTVT.